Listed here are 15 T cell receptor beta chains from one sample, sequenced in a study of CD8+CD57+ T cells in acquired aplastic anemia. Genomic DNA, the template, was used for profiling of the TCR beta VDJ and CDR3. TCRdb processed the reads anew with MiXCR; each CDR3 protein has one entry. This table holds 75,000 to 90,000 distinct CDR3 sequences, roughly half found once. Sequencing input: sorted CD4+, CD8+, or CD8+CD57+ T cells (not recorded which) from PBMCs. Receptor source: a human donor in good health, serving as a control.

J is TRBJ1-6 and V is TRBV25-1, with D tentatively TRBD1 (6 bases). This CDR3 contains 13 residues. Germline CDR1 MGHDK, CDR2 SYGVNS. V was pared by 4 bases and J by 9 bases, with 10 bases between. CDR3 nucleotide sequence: TGTGCCAGCAGTGGGGGGCTTGGTTCACCCCTCCACTTT. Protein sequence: CASSGGLGSPLHF.

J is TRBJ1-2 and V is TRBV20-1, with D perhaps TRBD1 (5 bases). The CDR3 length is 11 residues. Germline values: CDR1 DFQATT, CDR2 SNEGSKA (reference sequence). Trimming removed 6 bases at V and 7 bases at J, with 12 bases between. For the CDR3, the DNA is TGCAGTGCCATGGGGGGAAGTGGCTACACCTTC. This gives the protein CSAMGGSGYTF.

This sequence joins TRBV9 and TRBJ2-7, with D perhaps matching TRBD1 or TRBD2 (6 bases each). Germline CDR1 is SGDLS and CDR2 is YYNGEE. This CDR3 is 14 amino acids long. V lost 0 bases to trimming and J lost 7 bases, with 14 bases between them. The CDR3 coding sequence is TGTGCCAGCAGCGTAGAGGCAGGGGCGGGAGAGCAGTACTTC. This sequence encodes CASSVEAGAGEQYF.

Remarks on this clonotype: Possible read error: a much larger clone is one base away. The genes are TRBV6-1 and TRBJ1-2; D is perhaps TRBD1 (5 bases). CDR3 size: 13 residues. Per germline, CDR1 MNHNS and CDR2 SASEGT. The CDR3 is CAATPERGFGYTF. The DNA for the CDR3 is TGTGCGGCAACTCCAGAGAGGGGATTTGGCTACACCTTC.

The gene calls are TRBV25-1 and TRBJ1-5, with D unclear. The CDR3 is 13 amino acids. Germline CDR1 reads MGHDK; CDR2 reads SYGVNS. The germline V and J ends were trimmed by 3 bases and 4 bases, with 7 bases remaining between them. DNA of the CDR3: TGTGCCAGCAGTGAGTCCGGGAATCAGCCCCAGCATTTT. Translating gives CASSESGNQPQHF.

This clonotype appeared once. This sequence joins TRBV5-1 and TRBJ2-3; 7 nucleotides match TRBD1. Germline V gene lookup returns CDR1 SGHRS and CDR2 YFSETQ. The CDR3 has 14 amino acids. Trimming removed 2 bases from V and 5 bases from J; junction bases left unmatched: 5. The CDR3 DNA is TGCGCCAGCAGCTTTACAGGGGCCGTAGATACGCAGTATTTT. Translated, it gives CASSFTGAVDTQYF.

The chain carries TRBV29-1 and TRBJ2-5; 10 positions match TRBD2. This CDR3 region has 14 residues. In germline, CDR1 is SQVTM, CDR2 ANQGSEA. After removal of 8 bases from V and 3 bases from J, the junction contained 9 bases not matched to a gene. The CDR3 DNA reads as TGCAGCTCGAGCGGGGGGGCGACCGAAGAGACCCAGTACTTC. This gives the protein CSSSGGATEETQYF.

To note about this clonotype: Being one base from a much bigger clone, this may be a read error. The CDR3 protein is CASSPMEETQYF. In nucleotides, the CDR3 is TGTGCTTCCTCCCCAATGGAGGAGACCCAGTACTTC. This chain uses TRBV12-5 with TRBJ2-5; no clear D gene. The CDR3 is made up of 12 amino acids. V lost 11 bases to trimming and J lost 5 bases, with 15 bases between them. Germline CDR1 and CDR2: LGHNT and FRNRAP.

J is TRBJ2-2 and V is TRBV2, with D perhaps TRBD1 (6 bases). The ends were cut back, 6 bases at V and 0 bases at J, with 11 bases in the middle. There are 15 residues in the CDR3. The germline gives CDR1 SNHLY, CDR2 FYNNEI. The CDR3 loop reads CASRRTESNTGELFF. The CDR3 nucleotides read TGTGCCAGCAGAAGGACAGAATCGAACACCGGGGAGCTGTTTTTT.

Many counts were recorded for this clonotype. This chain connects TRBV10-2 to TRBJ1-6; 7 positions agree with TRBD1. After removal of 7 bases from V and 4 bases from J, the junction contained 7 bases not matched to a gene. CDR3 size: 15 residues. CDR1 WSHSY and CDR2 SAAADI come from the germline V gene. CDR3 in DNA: TGCGCCAGCAACTCGCCGGGACAGTATAATTCACCCCTCCACTTT. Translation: CASNSPGQYNSPLHF.

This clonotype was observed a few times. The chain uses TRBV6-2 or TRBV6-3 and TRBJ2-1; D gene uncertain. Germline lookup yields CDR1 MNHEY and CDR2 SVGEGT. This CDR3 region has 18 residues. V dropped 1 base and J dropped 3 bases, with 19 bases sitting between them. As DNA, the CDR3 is TGTGCCAGCAGTTACTTACCCCTCCTGGAGAGGAACTACAATGAGCAGTTCTTC. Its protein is CASSYLPLLERNYNEQFF.

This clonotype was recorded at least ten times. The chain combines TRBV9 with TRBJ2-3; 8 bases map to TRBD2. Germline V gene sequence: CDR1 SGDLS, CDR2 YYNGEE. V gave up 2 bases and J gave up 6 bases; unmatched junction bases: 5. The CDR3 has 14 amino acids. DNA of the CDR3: TGTGCCAGCAGCGTTAGCGGGGCCGGGGATACGCAGTATTTT. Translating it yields CASSVSGAGDTQYF.

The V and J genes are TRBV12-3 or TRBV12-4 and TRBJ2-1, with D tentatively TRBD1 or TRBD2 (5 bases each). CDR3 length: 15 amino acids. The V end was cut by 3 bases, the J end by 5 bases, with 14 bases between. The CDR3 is CASSLVGERNNEQFF. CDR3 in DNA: TGTGCCAGCAGTTTGGTAGGGGAGAGGAACAATGAGCAGTTCTTC.

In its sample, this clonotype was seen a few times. The CDR3 DNA is TGTGCCAGTAGTATATTAGTGGGAGACAGCTTCAATCAGCCCCAGCATTTT. Encoded protein: CASSILVGDSFNQPQHF. The V gene is TRBV19, the J gene TRBJ1-5; TRBD1 might be the D (5 bases). Trimming took off 2 bases at V and 3 bases at J, with 17 bases between the two ends. The CDR3 loop spans 17 amino acids. Per germline, CDR1 LNHDA and CDR2 SQIVND (reference sequence).

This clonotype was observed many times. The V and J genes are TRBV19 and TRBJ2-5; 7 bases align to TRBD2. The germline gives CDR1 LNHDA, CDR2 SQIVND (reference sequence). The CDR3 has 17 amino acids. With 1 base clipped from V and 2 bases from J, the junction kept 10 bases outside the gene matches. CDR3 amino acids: CASSIVPASGEQETQYF. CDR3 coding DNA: TGTGCCAGTAGTATAGTTCCGGCTAGCGGAGAACAAGAGACCCAGTACTTC.